This TCR beta chain was retrieved from a study of blood T cell repertoires in COVID-19. Whole-study context: Donors in the United States, Italy and Spain gave samples during acute or convalescent COVID-19. Nucleic acid was either cDNA or gDNA, and it came from T cells, B-cell-depleted T cells, or PBMCs.

Only in-frame clones appear in the TCRdb table, and some are missing; sequencing was by immunoSEQ multiplex PCR. The table has approximately 300,000 clones, nearly 90% seen once. Germline V CDR1 and CDR2: MNHEY, SMNVEV (reference sequence). Trimming took 3 bases from V and 0 from J; bases not matched to a gene: 0. The CDR3 covers 15 residues. Clinical history as reported by participants underpinned cohort assignment. Cohort 3 recovery required two negative PCRs, clearance, or symptom resolution. The chain has TRBV27 and TRBJ2-1; 9 nucleotides match TRBD2. Sequencing was done on a sample of PBMCs or T cells enriched from blood (not recorded which). The TCR originated in a woman aged 30 to 39 who had recovered from COVID-19. The CDR3 protein is CASSFSGSSYNEQFF. For the CDR3, the DNA is TGTGCCAGCAGTTTTAGCGGGAGCTCCTACAATGAGCAGTTCTTC.